The T cell receptor beta chain under discussion was sequenced for a study of beta chain features in type 1 diabetes. This clone was seen only a few times. The investigators reverse transcribed all of the isolated RNA, so they sequenced expressed TCRB transcripts. TCRdb's table, derived via immunoSEQ multiplex PCR, lists solely in-frame clones and lacks some. The data hold hundreds of thousands of clones, with 30% observed a single time. V was cut by 4 bases and J by 1 base, with 13 bases left in between. The CDR3 runs to 14 residues. Germline V gene data show CDR1 as SQVTM and CDR2 as ANQGSEA. Sequencing input: naive CD4+ T cells from blood. This clonotype was obtained from a man aged 18 to 30 in good health. The rearrangement uses TRBV29-1 and TRBJ1-1; D may be TRBD1 (5 bases). The CDR3 DNA is TGCAGCGTTGGGGGCAGGCTGGGGAACACTGAAGCTTTCTTT. Amino acids: CSVGGRLGNTEAFF.